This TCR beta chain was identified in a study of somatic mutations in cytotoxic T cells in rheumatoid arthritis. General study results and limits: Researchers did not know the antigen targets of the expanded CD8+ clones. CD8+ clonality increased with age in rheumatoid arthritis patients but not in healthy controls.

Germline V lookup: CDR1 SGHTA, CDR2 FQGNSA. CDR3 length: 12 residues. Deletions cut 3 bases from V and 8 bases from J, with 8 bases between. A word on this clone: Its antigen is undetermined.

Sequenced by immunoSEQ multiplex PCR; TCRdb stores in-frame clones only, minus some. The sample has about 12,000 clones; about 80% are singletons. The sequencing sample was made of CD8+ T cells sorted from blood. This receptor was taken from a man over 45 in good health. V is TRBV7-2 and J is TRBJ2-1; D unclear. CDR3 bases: TGTGCCAGCAGCTTCAACGGTCATGAGCAGTTCTTC. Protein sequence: CASSFNGHEQFF.